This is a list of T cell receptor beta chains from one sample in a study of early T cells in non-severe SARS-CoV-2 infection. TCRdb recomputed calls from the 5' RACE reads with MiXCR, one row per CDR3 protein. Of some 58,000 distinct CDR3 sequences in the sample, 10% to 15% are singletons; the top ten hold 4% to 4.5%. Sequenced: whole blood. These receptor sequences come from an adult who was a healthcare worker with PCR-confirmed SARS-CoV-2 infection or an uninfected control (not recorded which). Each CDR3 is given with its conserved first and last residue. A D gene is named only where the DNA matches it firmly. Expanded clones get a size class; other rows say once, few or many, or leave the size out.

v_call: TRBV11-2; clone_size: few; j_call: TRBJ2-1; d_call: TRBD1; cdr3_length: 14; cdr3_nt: TGTGCCCCCTTCGGGGACAGCTCCTACAATGAGCAGTTCTTC; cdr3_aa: CAPFGDSSYNEQFF
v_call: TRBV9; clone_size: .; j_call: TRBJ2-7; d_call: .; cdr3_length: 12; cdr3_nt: TGTGCCAGCTCTCCAGGGTTTAACGAGCAGTACTTC; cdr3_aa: CASSPGFNEQYF
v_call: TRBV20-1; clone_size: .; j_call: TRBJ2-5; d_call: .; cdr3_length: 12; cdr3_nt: TGCAGTGCTAGAGGGCCGGAGGAGACCCAGTACTTC; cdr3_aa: CSARGPEETQYF
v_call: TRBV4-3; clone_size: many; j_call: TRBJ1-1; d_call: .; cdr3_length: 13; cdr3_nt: TGCGCCAGCAGCCCCTGGAGGAACACTGAAGCTTTCTTT; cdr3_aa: CASSPWRNTEAFF
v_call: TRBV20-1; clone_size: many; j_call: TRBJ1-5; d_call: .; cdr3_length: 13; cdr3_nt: TGCAGTGCTACGGACGAGGGTAATCAGCCCCAGCATTTT; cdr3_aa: CSATDEGNQPQHF
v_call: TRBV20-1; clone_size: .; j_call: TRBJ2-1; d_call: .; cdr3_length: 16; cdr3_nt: TGCAGTGCTAGAGATCCGTGGGCGGCCGAAAACAATGAGCAGTTCTTC; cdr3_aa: CSARDPWAAENNEQFF
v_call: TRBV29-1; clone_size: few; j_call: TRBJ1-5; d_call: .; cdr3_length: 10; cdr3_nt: TGCAGCGTTGGGGATCAGCCCCAGCATTTT; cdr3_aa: CSVGDQPQHF
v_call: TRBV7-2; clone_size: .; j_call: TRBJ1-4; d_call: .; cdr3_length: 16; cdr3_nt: TGTGCCAGCAGCTCCCGCCGACAACACCAAAATGAAAAACTGTTTTTT; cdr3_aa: CASSSRRQHQNEKLFF
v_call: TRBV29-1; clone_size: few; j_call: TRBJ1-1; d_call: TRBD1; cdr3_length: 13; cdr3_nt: TGCAGCGTAGATACCGGGACAGATTCTGAAGCTTTCTTT; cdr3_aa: CSVDTGTDSEAFF
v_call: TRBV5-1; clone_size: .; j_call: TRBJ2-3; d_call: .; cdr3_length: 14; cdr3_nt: TGCGCCAGCAGCGGGGGTCGGATCACAGATACGCAGTATTTT; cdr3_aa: CASSGGRITDTQYF
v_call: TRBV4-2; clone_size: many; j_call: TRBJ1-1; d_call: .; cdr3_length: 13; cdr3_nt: TGTGCCAGCAGGAATGGGGGGAACACTGAAGCTTTCTTT; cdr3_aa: CASRNGGNTEAFF
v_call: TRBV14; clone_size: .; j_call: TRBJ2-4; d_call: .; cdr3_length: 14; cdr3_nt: TGTGCCAGCAGTCAATGGACTTCGAACCACATTCAGTACTTC; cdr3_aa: CASSQWTSNHIQYF
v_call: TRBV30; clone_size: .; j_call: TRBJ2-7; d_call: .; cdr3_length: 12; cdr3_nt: TGTGCCTGGAGTGTGGCTAGCTACGAGCAGTACTTC; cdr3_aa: CAWSVASYEQYF
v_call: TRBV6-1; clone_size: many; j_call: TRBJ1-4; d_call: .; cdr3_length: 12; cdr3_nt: TGTGCCAGCAGTGAAGCGTACGAAAAACTGTTTTTT; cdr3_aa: CASSEAYEKLFF